The present entry profiles one TCR beta chain with its context. The sample originates from a study of blood T cell repertoires in COVID-19. CDR3 length: 13 residues. Deletions cut 4 bases from V and 13 bases from J, with 16 bases between. Germline CDR1 is LGHDT and CDR2 is YNNKEL (reference sequence). In the source study's methods: Nucleated cell counts were estimated from reference gene primer amplification. Profiled with immunoSEQ multiplex PCR; TCRdb holds only in-frame clones, not every one. Clone size and V and J calls were adopted from that table, with D and trimming inferred from the DNA. The sample carries about 190,000 clones, nearly 80% recorded once.

The sequence was collected from a woman aged 70-85 years with acute or convalescent COVID-19. The chain recombines TRBV3-1 (or the pseudogene TRBV3-2) with TRBJ1-4; D gene unclear. The sequencing input was peripheral blood. CDR3 nucleotides: TGTGCCAGCAGCCTTGAGTCGGAGACTAGACTGTTTTTT. Protein sequence: CASSLESETRLFF.